Following are 27 T cell receptor beta chains from one sample sequenced in a study of shared clonotypes between healthy human individuals. Assay: immunoSEQ multiplex PCR; the TCRdb copy retains only in-frame clones and omits some. The sample contains approximately 2,000,000 clones, 92% of which appear only once. The sample taken for sequencing was naive CD4+ T cells from PBMCs. Specified subset: CD45RA+ positively selected. Receptors originate from a man between 18 and 35 years old in good health. Some clones in this sample may be carry-over from other donors' samples.

The CDR3 reads CSALLQDPYEQYF. The CDR3, as DNA: TGCAGCGCCTTACTCCAGGACCCCTACGAGCAGTACTTC. The chain joins TRBV29-1 to TRBJ2-7, with unresolved D. Trimming pared 7 bases from V and 2 bases from J, leaving 15 bases between. The CDR3 runs 13 residues. CDR1 SQVTM and CDR2 ANQGSEA come from the germline V gene.

The genes are TRBV4-1 and TRBJ2-3; D might be TRBD2 (6 bases). V shed 0 bases and J shed 10 bases, with 23 bases lying between them. The CDR3 loop spans 17 amino acids. Germline V gene lookup returns CDR1 MGHRA and CDR2 YSYEKL. The CDR3 region is CASSQELGGGTAYPQYF. The CDR3 coding sequence is TGCGCCAGCAGCCAAGAACTGGGTGGCGGGACCGCCTATCCGCAGTATTTT.

This chain joins TRBV5-5 and TRBJ2-7; 14 bases are shared with TRBD2. Germline V CDR1 and CDR2: SGHKS, YYEKEE (reference sequence). V lost 5 bases, J lost 2 bases, and 9 bases stayed unmatched. This CDR3 is built from 17 residues. The DNA of the CDR3 is TGTGCCAGCAGTCCTACCGGGACTAGCGGGAGAACCTACGAGCAGTACTTC. Protein: CASSPTGTSGRTYEQYF.

CDR3 protein: CASSKCGTEETQYF. In nucleotides, the CDR3 is TGTGCCAGCAGCAAATGTGGAACAGAAGAGACCCAGTACTTC. This rearrangement joins TRBV21-1 to TRBJ2-5; no check of the table's D call, TRBD1, against the DNA was made. TRBV21-1 is given as a pseudogene. The CDR3 covers 14 residues.

The chain links TRBV5-1 to TRBJ2-5; 8 nucleotides align to TRBD2. The CDR3 sequence is 16 residues long. V dropped 0 bases and J dropped 7; count of bases not matched to a gene: 11. CDR1 is SGHRS and CDR2 is YFSETQ in the germline V gene. The CDR3 reads CASSLEAGGPGGTQYF. CDR3 DNA: TGCGCCAGCAGCTTGGAGGCGGGAGGCCCCGGCGGGACCCAGTACTTC.

The chain is built from TRBV28 and TRBJ2-7; weak D call: TRBD1 (6 bases). CDR3 length: 16 residues. CDR1 and CDR2 (germline): MDHEN, SYDVKM. The germline V and J ends were trimmed by 4 bases and 3 bases, with 19 bases remaining between them. CDR3 nucleotide sequence: TGTGCCAGCAGTTCGGACAGTTTGGGGTTGATCTACGAGCAGTACTTC. Translated: CASSSDSLGLIYEQYF.

The J gene is TRBJ2-7, the V gene TRBV5-1, with 8 bases identical to TRBD1. CDR1 and CDR2 (germline): SGHRS, YFSETQ. There are 11 residues in the CDR3. The junction had 5 bases not matched to a gene; V was cut back by 4 bases and J by 11 bases. The CDR3 coding sequence is TGCGCCAGCAGCGGGACAGGAGGTGAGTACTTC. Its translation is CASSGTGGEYF.

The chain recombines TRBV2 with TRBJ2-7; TRBD1 might be the D (6 bases). The CDR3 consists of 16 residues. Germline CDR1 and CDR2: SNHLY and FYNNEI. V was shortened by 5 bases and J by 2 bases, with 19 bases between the two germline ends. CDR3 nucleotide sequence: TGTGCCAGCAGTCTCGGACAGCCTATATTTACCTACGAGCAGTACTTC. It codes for CASSLGQPIFTYEQYF.

This chain links TRBV7-2 with TRBJ2-7; TRBD1 aligns across 7 bases. The length of the CDR3 is 14 residues. The ends lost 5 bases at V and 7 bases at J; junction bases unmatched: 11. Germline V CDR1 and CDR2: SGHTA, FQGNSA. The CDR3 loop is CASSDKKGAREQYF. DNA of the CDR3: TGTGCCAGCAGCGATAAAAAGGGGGCGCGGGAGCAGTACTTC.

This chain uses TRBV27 with TRBJ2-3, with D unresolved. The CDR3 has 14 residues. Germline CDR1 and CDR2: MNHEY and SMNVEV (reference sequence). Trimming removed 4 bases at V and 0 bases at J, with 8 bases between. The CDR3 bases are TGTGCCAGCAGTTCCTTGACAAGCACAGATACGCAGTATTTT. This codes for CASSSLTSTDTQYF.

The chain employs TRBV30 and TRBJ1-3; no firm D call. V lost 3 bases, J lost 10 bases, and 13 bases lay in between. The CDR3 loop spans 12 amino acids. Germline CDR1 and CDR2: GTSNPN and SVGIG (reference sequence). CDR3 loop: CAWRASLRTIYF. CDR3 nucleotides: TGTGCCTGGAGAGCGTCACTAAGGACCATATATTTT.

The chain recombines TRBV5-1 with TRBJ1-2; D is unclear. With 3 bases removed from V and 4 bases from J, the gap between germline ends came to 10 bases. From germline, CDR1 is SGHRS and CDR2 YFSETQ. The CDR3 is 13 residues long. CDR3: CASSSEISYGYTF. CDR3 nucleotides: TGCGCCAGCAGCTCCGAAATAAGCTATGGCTACACCTTC.

The rearrangement joins TRBV14 to TRBJ1-1, with no clear D. Trimming took 2 bases from V and 1 from J, leaving 8 bases between them. Germline V gene data show CDR1 as SGHDN and CDR2 as FVKESK. There are 14 residues in the CDR3. The CDR3 reads CASSQRRGNTEAFF. In nucleotides, the CDR3 is TGTGCCAGCAGCCAACGTCGGGGGAACACTGAAGCTTTCTTT.

In its sample, this clone was seen once. The J gene is TRBJ2-7, the V gene TRBV2, with 11 positions matching TRBD2. The CDR3 is 16 residues long. CDR1 and CDR2 (germline): SNHLY, FYNNEI. V trimming: 6 bases; J trimming: 1 base; junction bases outside the gene matches: 8. This CDR3 is CASSLRLAGPSYEQYF. The CDR3 DNA sequence: TGTGCCAGCAGCCTCAGACTAGCGGGGCCATCCTACGAGCAGTACTTC.

In nucleotides, the CDR3 is TGTGCCAGCAGCCTTATGTCCGGTTCGAACACCGGGGAGCTGTTTTTT. Translating gives CASSLMSGSNTGELFF. The chain is built from TRBV7-3 and TRBJ2-2, with D hard to call. The CDR3 contains 16 residues. Germline V gene data show CDR1 as SGHTA and CDR2 as FQGTGA. Trimming took off 5 bases at V and 0 bases at J, with 13 bases between the two ends.

The chain combines TRBV28 with TRBJ2-7; TRBD2 agrees at 8 bases. CDR3 length: 16 amino acids. With 6 bases clipped from V and 0 bases from J, the junction kept 10 bases outside the gene matches. Per germline, CDR1 MDHEN and CDR2 SYDVKM. CDR3 sequence: CASRPRKRERSYEQYF. The CDR3 DNA is TGTGCCAGCAGACCCCGAAAGCGGGAGCGCTCCTACGAGCAGTACTTC.

The chain carries TRBV6-1 and TRBJ1-5, with TRBD1 matching over 11 bases. CDR1 is MNHNS, CDR2 SASEGT, per germline. The CDR3 has 15 residues. Unmatched junction bases numbered 5, after V lost 3 bases and J lost 7 bases. This CDR3 reads CASSDPDRGQQPQHF. For the CDR3, the DNA is TGTGCCAGCAGTGACCCGGACAGGGGGCAACAGCCCCAGCATTTT.

This clone was found once. The chain combines TRBV28 with TRBJ1-2; D possibly corresponds to TRBD1 (5 bases). Trimming took off 5 bases at V and 2 bases at J, with 9 bases between the two ends. CDR1 and CDR2 from the germline V gene are MDHEN and SYDVKM. The CDR3 runs to 13 residues. The CDR3 reads CASSRDANYGYTF. The CDR3 DNA reads as TGTGCCAGCAGTAGGGACGCGAACTATGGCTACACCTTC.

The chain joins TRBV9 to TRBJ2-1; 10 positions agree with TRBD2. This CDR3 region has 17 residues. Germline V gene data show CDR1 as SGDLS and CDR2 as YYNGEE. V trimming: 4 bases; J trimming: 0 bases; junction bases outside the gene matches: 7. CDR3 coding DNA: TGTGCCAGCAGCTCGTCTAGCGGGAGAGTCTCCTACAATGAGCAGTTCTTC. Its translation: CASSSSSGRVSYNEQFF.

The chain carries TRBV4-3 and TRBJ2-7; 8 positions agree with TRBD1. The trim removed 1 base at V and 0 bases at J, leaving 5 bases unmatched. The CDR3 length is 16 residues. Germline assignment: CDR1 LGHNA and CDR2 YSLEER. CDR3 sequence: CASSQGWTGYSYEQYF. In nucleotides, the CDR3 is TGCGCCAGCAGCCAAGGGTGGACAGGGTACTCCTACGAGCAGTACTTC.

The chain carries TRBV15 and TRBJ2-5; D gene unclear. CDR1 and CDR2 (germline): LNHNV, YYDKDF (reference sequence). CDR3 length: 14 residues. Trimming took 5 bases from V and 1 from J, leaving 11 bases between them. CDR3 region: CATSGAWSQETQYF. The CDR3, as DNA: TGTGCCACCAGCGGCGCGTGGAGCCAAGAGACCCAGTACTTC.

The genes are TRBV6-1 and TRBJ2-7; the D call may be TRBD1 or TRBD2 (5 bases each). Trimming took off 7 bases at V and 4 bases at J, with 17 bases between the two ends. CDR3 length equals 14 residues. Germline assignment: CDR1 MNHNS and CDR2 SASEGT. The CDR3 DNA is TGTGCCAGCATCGAGGGGCAGTTTGGGTACGAGCAGTACTTC. Protein sequence: CASIEGQFGYEQYF.

The rearrangement joins TRBV7-2 to TRBJ1-2, with D unresolved. The length of the CDR3 is 14 residues. V lost 8 bases and J lost 2, with 15 bases in between. Germline loops: CDR1 SGHTA, CDR2 FQGNSA. For the CDR3, the DNA is TGTGCCAGCCGCTCTTTATTTGGGAACTATGGCTACACCTTC. It is translated as CASRSLFGNYGYTF.

This chain links TRBV27 with TRBJ2-1; D gene uncertain. The CDR3 sequence is 14 residues long. Germline loops: CDR1 MNHEY, CDR2 SMNVEV (reference sequence). The ends were cut back, 6 bases at V and 0 bases at J, with 9 bases in the middle. The CDR3: CASSESPSYNEQFF. CDR3 coding DNA: TGTGCCAGCAGCGAAAGTCCCTCCTACAATGAGCAGTTCTTC.

This clone was seen only a few times. Other DNA sequences from this sample encode an identical CDR3 as well. The chain employs TRBV29-1 and TRBJ1-1; D might be TRBD1 (5 bases). CDR1 is SQVTM, CDR2 ANQGSEA, per germline. The CDR3 is 12 residues long. Trimming removed 4 bases from V and 2 bases from J, with 8 bases in between. CDR3 in amino acids: CSVAGLNTEAFF. CDR3 in DNA: TGCAGCGTTGCGGGACTTAACACTGAAGCTTTCTTT.

The chain is built from TRBV7-9 and TRBJ2-5, with 8 positions matching TRBD2. The ends lost 7 bases at V and 5 bases at J; junction bases unmatched: 6. CDR1 and CDR2 (germline): SEHNR, FQNEAQ (reference sequence). The CDR3 runs to 13 residues. The CDR3 spells CASTREGPETQYF. In nucleotides, the CDR3 is TGTGCCAGCACCCGGGAGGGCCCGGAGACCCAGTACTTC.

CDR3: CSVHPPQAEEGGNEQFF. CDR3 in DNA: TGCAGCGTTCACCCCCCCCAGGCGGAAGAGGGTGGCAATGAGCAGTTCTTC. This chain links TRBV29-1 with TRBJ2-1, with D perhaps TRBD2 (5 bases). The germline V gene encodes CDR1 SQVTM and CDR2 ANQGSEA. V was shortened by 5 bases and J by 6 bases, with 26 bases between the two germline ends. The CDR3 contains 17 residues.